This TCR beta chain was obtained from a study of shared clonotypes between healthy human individuals. For the study at large: Each donor contributed plates that comprised three CD4 naive, three CD4 memory, two CD8 naive and one CD8 memory.

V was pared by 4 bases and J by 5 bases, with 14 bases of the junction left unmatched. The CDR3 length is 18 residues. Repertoires were generated with immunoSEQ multiplex PCR, while TCRdb's copy carries only in-frame clones and drops some. This table has roughly 2,500,000 clones, more than 85% appearing once. The chain carries TRBV23-1 and TRBJ1-2; 12 bases are shared with TRBD1. Being an ORF, TRBV23-1 has a function that is uncertain. Sequenced sample: naive CD4+ T cells from PBMCs. Regarding subset: CD45RA+ positively selected. This clonotype was sampled from a man younger than 30 in good health. Some clones in this sample may be carry-over from other donors' samples. The CDR3 loop reads CASSRIGTGGAGKYGYTF. In nucleotides, the CDR3 is TGCGCCAGCAGTCGCATCGGGACAGGGGGCGCCGGAAAATATGGCTACACCTTC.